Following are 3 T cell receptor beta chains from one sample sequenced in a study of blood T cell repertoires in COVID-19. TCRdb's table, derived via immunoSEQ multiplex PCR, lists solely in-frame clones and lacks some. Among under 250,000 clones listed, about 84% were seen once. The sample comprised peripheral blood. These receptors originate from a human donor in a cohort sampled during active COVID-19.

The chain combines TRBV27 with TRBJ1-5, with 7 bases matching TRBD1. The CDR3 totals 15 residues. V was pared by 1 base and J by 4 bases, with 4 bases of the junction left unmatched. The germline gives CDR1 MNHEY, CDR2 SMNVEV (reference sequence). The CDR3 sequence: CASSLWTGDNQPQHF. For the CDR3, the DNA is TGTGCCAGCAGTTTATGGACAGGAGATAATCAGCCCCAGCATTTT.

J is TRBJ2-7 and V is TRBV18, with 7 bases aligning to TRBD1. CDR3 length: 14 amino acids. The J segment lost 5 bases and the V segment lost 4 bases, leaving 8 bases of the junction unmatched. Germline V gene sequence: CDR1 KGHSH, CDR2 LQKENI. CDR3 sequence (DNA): TGTGCCAGCTCACTTGACAGGGAGAAGGACGAGCAGTACTTC. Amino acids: CASSLDREKDEQYF.

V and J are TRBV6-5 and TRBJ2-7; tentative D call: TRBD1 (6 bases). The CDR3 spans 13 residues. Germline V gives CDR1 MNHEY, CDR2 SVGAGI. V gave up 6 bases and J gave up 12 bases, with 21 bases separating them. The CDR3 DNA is TGTGCCAGCAGACGACGGGACACCGTGTCACGGTACTTC. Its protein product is CASRRRDTVSRYF.